This TCR beta chain emerged from a study of T-cell reconstitution after alpha-beta-depleted transplantation in children. This CDR3 region has 14 residues. Trimming stripped 5 bases from V and 8 bases from J, with 14 bases between. Germline CDR1 is SGHRS and CDR2 is YFSETQ. Unique molecular identifiers were used to barcode this TCRbeta library. TCRdb recomputed calls from the PCR reads with MiXCR, one row per CDR3 protein. The sample consists of a few hundred thousand distinct CDR3 sequences, roughly 27% of them appearing once. Sequenced here: PBMCs, sampled before TCRalphabeta/CD19-depleted stem cell transplant. This TCR derives from a boy less than two years old with Wiskott-Aldrich syndrome, due to receive a stem cell transplant. The gene calls are TRBV5-1 and TRBJ1-6; weak D call: TRBD1 (5 bases). The CDR3 DNA reads TGCGCCAGCAGTATGATAGGGGTGGATTCACCCCTCCACTTT. Translated, it gives CASSMIGVDSPLHF.